This TCR beta chain was sequenced in a study of shared clonotypes between healthy human individuals. General study points: Generation probabilities of non-shared clonotypes were lower (relative to those shared by all four donors).

The ends were cut back, 5 bases at V and 6 bases at J, with 13 bases in the middle. The CDR3 sequence is 14 residues long. CDR1 and CDR2 from the germline V gene are LNHDA and SQIVND (reference sequence). It was across several immunoSEQ plates that each subset's genomic DNA was evenly split. Sequencing used immunoSEQ multiplex PCR; TCRdb keeps in-frame clones, though not all of them. Of roughly 1 million clones in the sample, about 75% were seen once. This clone has only a few counts. Its antigen remains unknown. This chain joins TRBV19 and TRBJ1-4; tentatively, D is TRBD1 (6 bases). This TCR was sampled from a man younger than 35 in good health. Sequenced material: memory CD4+ T cells sorted from blood. Subset denoted: CD45RA-negative fraction. The CDR3 region has the DNA TGTGCCAGTAGTTCCCGGGACACACATGAAAAACTGTTTTTT. Translation gives CASSSRDTHEKLFF.